Judged by abundance, the clone carrying this T cell receptor beta chain is medium-sized. Amplification of TCR beta used genomic DNA extracted from peripheral blood. This entry comes from a study of T cell repertoires in aging, cancer and after chemotherapy. Rearranged V-D-J TRB sequences were amplified with a mixed TRB-A/B primer pool. MiXCR, applied by TCRdb to the multiplex PCR reads, yields one record per CDR3 protein. The profile shows about 6,200 distinct CDR3 sequences, approximately 31% of them singletons. This receptor was obtained from a human donor with a blood cancer. The sample consisted of blood.

Written as DNA, the CDR3 is TGTGCCTGGAGCCGGGACAGGGAAATGCCTGGGGCCAACGTCCTGACTTTC. Its protein product is CAWSRDREMPGANVLTF. The chain employs TRBV30 and TRBJ2-6; 9 positions agree with TRBD1. This CDR3 spans 17 amino acids. The junction had 8 bases not matched to a gene; V was cut back by 3 bases and J by 2 bases. The V gene's germline CDR1 is GTSNPN and CDR2 SVGIG (reference sequence).